The 2 T cell receptor beta chains listed next were all sequenced from one sample in a study of blood T cell repertoires in COVID-19. Assay: immunoSEQ multiplex PCR; the TCRdb copy retains only in-frame clones and omits some. The sample carries 140,000 to 150,000 clones, approximately 80% recorded once. The source material was peripheral blood. These receptors all come from a middle-aged woman with active or convalescent COVID-19.

The count of this clone is one. J is TRBJ2-7 and V is TRBV28, with 8 bases identical to TRBD1. Trimming at V came to 2 bases and at J to 2 bases, leaving 8 bases not matched to a gene. CDR1 is MDHEN, CDR2 SYDVKM, per germline. This CDR3 spans 16 amino acids. The CDR3: CASSLGQGAGTYEQYF. The CDR3 DNA reads TGTGCCAGCAGTTTAGGTCAGGGGGCAGGGACCTACGAGCAGTACTTC. Together with reference TRBV28 and TRBJ2-7, the CDR3 gives the full variable domain: DVKVTQSSRYLVKRTGEKVFLECVQDMDHENMFWYRQDPGLGLRLIYFSYDVKMKEKGDIPEGYSVSREKKERFSLILESASTNQTSMYLCASSLGQGAGTYEQYFGPGTRLTVT.

V gene TRBV5-6 combines with J gene TRBJ2-7, with D unclear. The germline V gene has CDR1 SGHDT and CDR2 YYEEEE. The CDR3 extends over 12 amino acids. V was trimmed by 1 base and J by 3 bases, leaving 5 bases between them. This chain's CDR3 is CASSLQYYEQYF. The CDR3 DNA follows: TGTGCCAGCAGCTTGCAGTACTACGAGCAGTACTTC.